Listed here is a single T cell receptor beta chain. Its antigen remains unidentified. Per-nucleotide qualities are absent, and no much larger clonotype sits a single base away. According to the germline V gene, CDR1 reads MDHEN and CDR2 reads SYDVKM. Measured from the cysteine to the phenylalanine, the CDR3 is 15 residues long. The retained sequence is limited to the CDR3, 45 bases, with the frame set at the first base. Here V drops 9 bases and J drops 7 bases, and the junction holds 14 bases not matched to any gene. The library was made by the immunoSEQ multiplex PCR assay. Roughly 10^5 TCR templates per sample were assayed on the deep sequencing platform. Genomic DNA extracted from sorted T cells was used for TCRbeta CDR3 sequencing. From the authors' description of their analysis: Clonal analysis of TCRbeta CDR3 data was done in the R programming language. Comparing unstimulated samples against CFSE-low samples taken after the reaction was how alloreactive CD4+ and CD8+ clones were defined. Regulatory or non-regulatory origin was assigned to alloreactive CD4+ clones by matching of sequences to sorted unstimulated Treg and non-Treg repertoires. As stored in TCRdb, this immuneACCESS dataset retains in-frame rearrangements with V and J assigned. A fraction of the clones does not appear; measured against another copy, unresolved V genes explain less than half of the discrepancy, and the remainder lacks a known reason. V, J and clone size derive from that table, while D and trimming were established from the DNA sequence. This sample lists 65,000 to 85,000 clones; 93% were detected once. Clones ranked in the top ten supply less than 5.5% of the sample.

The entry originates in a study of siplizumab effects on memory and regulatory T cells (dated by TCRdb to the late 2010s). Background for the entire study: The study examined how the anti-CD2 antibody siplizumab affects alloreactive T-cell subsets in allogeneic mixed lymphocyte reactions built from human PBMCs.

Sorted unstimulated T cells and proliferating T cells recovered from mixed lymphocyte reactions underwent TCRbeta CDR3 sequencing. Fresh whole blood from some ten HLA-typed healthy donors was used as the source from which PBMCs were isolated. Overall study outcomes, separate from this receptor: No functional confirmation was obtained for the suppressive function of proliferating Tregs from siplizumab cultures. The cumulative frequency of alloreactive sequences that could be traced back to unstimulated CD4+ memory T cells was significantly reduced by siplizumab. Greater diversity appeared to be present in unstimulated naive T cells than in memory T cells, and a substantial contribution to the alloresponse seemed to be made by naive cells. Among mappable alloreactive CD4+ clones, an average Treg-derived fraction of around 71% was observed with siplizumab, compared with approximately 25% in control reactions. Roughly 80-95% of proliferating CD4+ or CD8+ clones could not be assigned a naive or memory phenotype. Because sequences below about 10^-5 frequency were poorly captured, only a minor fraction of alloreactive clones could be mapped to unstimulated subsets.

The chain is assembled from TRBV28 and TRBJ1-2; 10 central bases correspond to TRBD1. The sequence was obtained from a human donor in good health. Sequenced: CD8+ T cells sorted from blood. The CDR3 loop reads CASNVFETGGFGYTF. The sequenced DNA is TGTGCCAGTAATGTATTTGAGACAGGGGGCTTTGGCTACACCTTC.